These 27 T cell receptor beta chains share one sample of origin, sequenced in a study of CD8 T cells in Susac syndrome. Random-hexamer reverse transcription was applied to about 0.45 to 1 ug RNA. A single record per CDR3 protein comes from TCRdb applying MiXCR to the immunoSEQ multiplex PCR reads. The data contain over 150,000 distinct CDR3 sequences, 90% to 95% of them singletons. Sequences were obtained from CD4+ T cells from PBMCs. The receptors stem from a human donor with multiple sclerosis.

The genes are TRBV12-3 or TRBV12-4 and TRBJ1-1, with D tentatively TRBD1 (5 bases). Between the trimmed V and J ends, which lost 4 bases and 5 bases, there was a span of 14 bases. The CDR3 is made up of 14 amino acids. The CDR3 DNA reads as TGTGCCAGCAGTTCCCTGGAGGGGAGGACTGAAGCTTTCTTT. This encodes CASSSLEGRTEAFF.

This rearrangement joins TRBV10-3 to TRBJ2-2; D is possibly TRBD1 (6 bases). The CDR3 runs to 15 residues. Deletions cut 0 bases from V and 4 bases from J, with 9 bases between. CDR1 and CDR2 from the germline V gene are ENHRY and SYGVKD. As DNA, the CDR3 is TGTGCCATCAGTGAGTCGGGGACAATCACCGGGGAGCTGTTTTTT. Amino acid sequence: CAISESGTITGELFF.

The chain joins TRBV2 to TRBJ2-3; 8 nucleotides match TRBD2. V trimming: 6 bases; J trimming: 1 base; junction bases outside the gene matches: 3. The CDR3 extends over 14 amino acids. Germline CDR1 SNHLY, CDR2 FYNNEI. In nucleotides, the CDR3 is TGTGCCAGCAGAAAGACTAGCGGCACAGATACGCAGTATTTT. It yields the protein CASRKTSGTDTQYF.

This chain joins TRBV28 and TRBJ1-3; tentative D call: TRBD1 (5 bases). This CDR3 spans 15 amino acids. Between the trimmed V and J ends, which lost 5 bases and 4 bases, there was a span of 15 bases. Germline-derived CDR1 and CDR2 are MDHEN and SYDVKM. CDR3 in DNA: TGTGCCAGCAGTCCCCTGGGGCTATCCGGAAACACCATATATTTT. It specifies CASSPLGLSGNTIYF.

V is TRBV27 and J is TRBJ2-1, with a tentative D call TRBD2 (8 bases). The CDR3 runs 19 residues. V shed 3 bases and J shed 3 bases, with 24 bases lying between them. Germline CDR1 reads MNHEY; CDR2 reads SMNVEV (reference sequence). The CDR3 spells CASSLEGAGGLYNYNEQFF. Here the CDR3 DNA reads TGTGCCAGCAGTTTGGAGGGGGCGGGAGGCCTCTATAACTACAATGAGCAGTTCTTC.

This clonotype was seen a single time. The chain is built from TRBV2 and TRBJ2-2; D is perhaps TRBD2 (5 bases). Germline V gene lookup returns CDR1 SNHLY and CDR2 FYNNEI. The length of the CDR3 is 13 residues. V was pared by 2 bases and J by 5 bases, with 6 bases between. The CDR3 loop reads CASSERRTGELFF. DNA of the CDR3: TGTGCCAGCAGTGAAAGGAGGACCGGGGAGCTGTTTTTT. The complete variable domain, with remaining parts taken from reference TRBV2 and TRBJ2-2, reads EPEVTQTPSHQVTQMGQEVILRCVPISNHLYFYWYRQILGQKVEFLVSFYNNEISEKSEIFDDQFSVERPDGSNFTLKIRSTKLEDSAMYFCASSERRTGELFFGEGSRLTVL.

The chain links TRBV5-4 to TRBJ2-5; D is unresolved. V gave up 1 base and J gave up 4 bases, with 5 bases separating them. The CDR3 runs to 12 residues. CDR1 is SGHNT and CDR2 is YYREEE in the germline V gene (reference sequence). The CDR3 sequence: CASSLPGETQYF. The DNA of the CDR3 is TGTGCCAGCAGCTTGCCCGGAGAGACCCAGTACTTC.

This chain links TRBV24-1 with TRBJ1-2; 7 nucleotides match TRBD1. Germline-derived CDR1 and CDR2 are KGHDR and SFDVKD. V was clipped by 4 bases and J by 6 bases; unmatched bases: 4. The CDR3 spans 13 residues. The chain's CDR3 is CATSDFTGDGYTF. The CDR3 bases are TGTGCCACCAGTGACTTTACAGGGGATGGCTACACCTTC.

V gene TRBV27 combines with J gene TRBJ2-2; 11 bases are a match to TRBD1. Unmatched junction bases numbered 3, after V lost 3 bases and J lost 6 bases. The CDR3 length is 15 residues. Germline-derived CDR1 and CDR2 are MNHEY and SMNVEV (reference sequence). CDR3 nucleotide sequence: TGTGCCAGCAGTTTCCTGGGACAGGGGGCCGGGGAGCTGTTTTTT. Translating gives CASSFLGQGAGELFF.

The chain is built from TRBV12-3 or TRBV12-4 and TRBJ2-2, with 10 bases aligning to TRBD2. V dropped 6 bases and J dropped 3; count of bases not matched to a gene: 4. There are 15 residues in the CDR3. The CDR3 region is CASSRSGRYTGELFF. DNA of the CDR3: TGTGCCAGCAGCCGTAGCGGGAGGTACACCGGGGAGCTGTTTTTT.

This rearrangement joins TRBV2 to TRBJ2-5; 9 bases are a match to TRBD2. The CDR3 runs 14 residues. The V segment lost 6 bases and the J segment 3 bases; nucleotides outside the gene matches: 5. Germline V CDR1 and CDR2: SNHLY, FYNNEI. In DNA form, the CDR3 reads TGTGCCAGCAGGGCGGGACTAGCTAAAGAGACCCAGTACTTC. Amino acids: CASRAGLAKETQYF.

About this clonotype: An end of the junction does not agree with germline; a read error may underlie this. The J gene is TRBJ2-5, the V gene TRBV20-1, with no clear D. In germline, CDR1 is DFQATT, CDR2 SNEGSKA (reference sequence). The CDR3 is 13 residues long. In DNA form, the CDR3 reads TGCAGTGCTAGAGAATATCACCAAGAGGCCCAGTACTTC. Translating it yields CSAREYHQEAQYF.

For the CDR3, the DNA is TGTGCCATCAGTGAGTCGTCAAAGGGGTCAGATACGCAGTATTTT. Translation: CAISESSKGSDTQYF. This sequence joins TRBV10-3 and TRBJ2-3, with D perhaps TRBD1 (5 bases). V gave up 0 bases and J gave up 4 bases, with 11 bases separating them. Germline-derived CDR1 and CDR2 are ENHRY and SYGVKD. This CDR3 contains 15 residues.

V usage is TRBV19 and J usage is TRBJ1-2; 7 nucleotides match TRBD1. The V and J ends lost 4 bases and 1 base, in that order; junction bases with no gene match: 9. CDR3 length: 16 amino acids. CDR1 and CDR2 (germline): LNHDA, SQIVND (reference sequence). The CDR3 reads CASSSGPGTDNYGYTF. CDR3 DNA sequence: TGTGCCAGTAGTAGCGGACCCGGGACAGATAACTATGGCTACACCTTC.

CDR3 in DNA: TGTGCCAGTAGTACCAGGGTGGGGTATGGCTACACCTTC. Its translation is CASSTRVGYGYTF. The V gene is TRBV19, the J gene TRBJ1-2, with D possibly matching TRBD1 (5 bases). The V end lost 4 bases, the J end lost 5 bases, and 11 bases lay between the germline ends. The CDR3 covers 13 residues. Germline V gene sequence: CDR1 LNHDA, CDR2 SQIVND (reference sequence).

The gene calls are TRBV2 and TRBJ1-5; a weak D match, TRBD1 (6 bases). The CDR3 runs 14 residues. Trimming removed 4 bases at V and 4 bases at J, with 11 bases between. The germline gives CDR1 SNHLY, CDR2 FYNNEI. CDR3 coding DNA: TGTGCCAGCAGTGCAGCAGGGGTAAATCAGCCCCAGCATTTT. Translation gives CASSAAGVNQPQHF.

The V gene is TRBV6-5, the J gene TRBJ2-1, with 9 bases matching TRBD2. Germline CDR1 is MNHEY and CDR2 is SVGAGI. The CDR3 has 14 amino acids. V gave up 6 bases and J gave up 4 bases; unmatched junction bases: 4. For the CDR3, the DNA is TGTGCCAGCAGGGAGACTAGCGGATACAATGAGCAGTTCTTC. Protein sequence: CASRETSGYNEQFF.

The chain links TRBV9 to TRBJ2-1; 7 bases match TRBD2. V lost 2 bases and J lost 9; bases outside the gene matches: 11. Looked up from germline, CDR1 is SGDLS and CDR2 is YYNGEE. The CDR3 is 15 residues long. CDR3: CASSVGGAGELEQFF. For the CDR3, the DNA is TGTGCCAGCAGCGTCGGCGGGGCGGGAGAACTTGAGCAGTTCTTC.

The chain carries TRBV30 and TRBJ1-1, with TRBD1 identical over 10 bases. Germline trimming cut 2 bases from V and 7 bases from J; bases unmatched to any gene: 10. The CDR3 consists of 15 residues. CDR1 and CDR2 (germline): GTSNPN, SVGIG (reference sequence). CDR3 DNA: TGTGCCTGGAGTTTCCAGACAGGGGGCGCCAATGAAGCTTTCTTT. It yields the protein CAWSFQTGGANEAFF.

J is TRBJ1-5 and V is TRBV19; D gene unclear. The length of the CDR3 is 14 residues. V was shortened by 8 bases and J by 0 bases, with 11 bases between the two germline ends. Germline V CDR1 and CDR2: LNHDA, SQIVND (reference sequence). Here the CDR3 DNA reads TGTGCCAGTGTACCGGGGATTAGCAATCAGCCCCAGCATTTT. Its translation is CASVPGISNQPQHF.

The chain combines TRBV7-2 with TRBJ2-7; 9 bases align to TRBD1. This CDR3 is built from 13 residues. Germline assignment: CDR1 SGHTA and CDR2 FQGNSA. V shed 5 bases, J shed 7 bases, and the junction held 6 bases outside the gene matches. DNA of the CDR3: TGTGCCAGCAGCATTGCCGGGACAGGGGAGCAGTACTTC. It encodes CASSIAGTGEQYF. The entire variable domain, with the rest obtained from reference TRBV7-2 and TRBJ2-7, is as follows: GAGVSQSPSNKVTEKGKDVELRCDPISGHTALYWYRQSLGQGLEFLIYFQGNSAPDKSGLPSDRFSAERTGGSVSTLTIQRTQQEDSAVYLCASSIAGTGEQYFGPGTRLTVT.

The chain is built from TRBV10-3 and TRBJ2-5; 7 bases map to TRBD1. Per the germline V gene, CDR1 is ENHRY and CDR2 is SYGVKD. The J segment lost 3 bases and the V segment lost 7 bases, leaving 5 bases of the junction unmatched. CDR3 size: 13 residues. The CDR3 loop is CAINHDREETQYF. DNA for the CDR3: TGTGCCATCAACCATGACAGGGAAGAGACCCAGTACTTC.

This chain joins TRBV18 and TRBJ1-1; D possibly corresponds to TRBD1 (5 bases). Per the germline V gene, CDR1 is KGHSH and CDR2 is LQKENI. V gave up 1 base and J gave up 3 bases, with 12 bases separating them. This CDR3 contains 15 residues. The chain's CDR3 is CASSPQGRLYTEAFF. The CDR3 DNA follows: TGTGCCAGCTCACCACAGGGGCGGTTGTACACTGAAGCTTTCTTT.

The rearrangement uses TRBV7-2 and TRBJ2-1; no clear D. The CDR3 is made up of 14 amino acids. In germline, CDR1 is SGHTA, CDR2 FQGNSA. V lost 2 bases and J 5 bases, leaving 10 bases between the germline ends. CDR3 in DNA: TGTGCCAGCAGCTTAAATTTTTTGAACAATGAGCAGTTCTTC. This codes for CASSLNFLNNEQFF.

The rearrangement uses TRBV5-1 and TRBJ2-2; D tentatively fits TRBD1 or TRBD2 (5 bases each). The V end was cut by 5 bases, the J end by 7 bases, with 18 bases between. There are 15 residues in the CDR3. Germline V gene data show CDR1 as SGHRS and CDR2 as YFSETQ. The CDR3 loop is CASSASGIGHGELFF. The CDR3 nucleotides are TGCGCCAGCAGTGCCAGCGGAATCGGACACGGGGAGCTGTTTTTT.

The rearrangement uses TRBV20-1 and TRBJ1-2; D not certain. Trimming removed 1 base at V and 2 bases at J, with 8 bases between. This CDR3 has 13 amino acids. From germline, CDR1 is DFQATT and CDR2 SNEGSKA (reference sequence). The CDR3 bases are TGCAGTGCTAGAGTACCAGCGAACTATGGCTACACCTTC. Translation: CSARVPANYGYTF.

This chain joins TRBV4-3 and TRBJ2-1, with 11 positions matching TRBD2. The J segment lost 3 bases and the V segment lost 4 bases, leaving 2 bases of the junction unmatched. Germline CDR1 is LGHNA and CDR2 is YSLEER. This CDR3 is 15 amino acids long. The CDR3 sequence is CASSRLAGNYNEQFF. Written as DNA, the CDR3 is TGCGCCAGCAGCCGACTAGCGGGGAACTACAATGAGCAGTTCTTC.